This paragraph covers one T cell receptor (beta chain) sequence. Original processing methods: For nucleated cells, counts were estimated from reference gene primer amplification. Assay used: immunoSEQ multiplex PCR; TCRdb lists only in-frame clones, some missing. V, J and clone size were drawn from that table, and D and trimming were deduced from the DNA. Of 120,000 to 150,000 clones listed, about four fifths are singletons. The entry originates in a study of blood T cell repertoires in COVID-19. Study-wide context: The study drew acute and convalescent COVID-19 samples from the United States, Italy and Spain.

The sequencing sample was made of peripheral blood. The clonotype originates from a man older than 75 with acute or convalescent COVID-19.

Here the CDR3 reads CASSAHRDSNTGELFF. The CDR3 nucleotides are TGTGCCAGCAGTGCCCACCGGGACTCCAACACCGGGGAGCTGTTTTTT. The chain employs TRBV6-1 and TRBJ2-2, with D maybe TRBD2 (6 bases). With 4 bases removed from V and 2 bases from J, the gap between germline ends came to 14 bases. The CDR3 length is 16 residues. The germline gives CDR1 MNHNS, CDR2 SASEGT.